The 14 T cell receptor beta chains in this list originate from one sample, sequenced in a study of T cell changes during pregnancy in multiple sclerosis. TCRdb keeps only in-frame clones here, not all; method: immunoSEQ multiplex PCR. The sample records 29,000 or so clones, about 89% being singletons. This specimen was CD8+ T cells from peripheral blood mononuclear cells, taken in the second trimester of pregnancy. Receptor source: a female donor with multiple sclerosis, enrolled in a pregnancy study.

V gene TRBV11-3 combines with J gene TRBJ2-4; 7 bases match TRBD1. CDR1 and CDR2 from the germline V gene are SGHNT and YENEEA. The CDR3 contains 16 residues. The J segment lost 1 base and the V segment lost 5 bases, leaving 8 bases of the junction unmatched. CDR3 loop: CASSLRQGEAKNIQYF. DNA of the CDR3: TGTGCCAGCAGCCTAAGACAGGGCGAGGCCAAAAACATTCAGTACTTC.

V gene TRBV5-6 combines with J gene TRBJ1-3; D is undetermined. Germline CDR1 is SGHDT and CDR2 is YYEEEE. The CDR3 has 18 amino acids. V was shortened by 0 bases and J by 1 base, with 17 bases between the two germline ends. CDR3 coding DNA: TGTGCCAGCAGCTTGGGCGTCTTTCGATCTACTTCTGGAAACACCATATATTTT. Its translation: CASSLGVFRSTSGNTIYF.

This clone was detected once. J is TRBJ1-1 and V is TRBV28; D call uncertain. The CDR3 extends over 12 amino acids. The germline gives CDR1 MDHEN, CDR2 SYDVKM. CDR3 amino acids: CAGGGMNTEAFF. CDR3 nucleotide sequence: TGTGCAGGTGGAGGGATGAACACTGAAGCTTTCTTT.

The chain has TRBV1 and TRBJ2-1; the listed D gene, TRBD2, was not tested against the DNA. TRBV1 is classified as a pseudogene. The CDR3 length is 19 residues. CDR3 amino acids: CTSSQDDYSGLPSYNEQFF. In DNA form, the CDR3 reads TGCACCAGCAGCCAAGATGACTACTCGGGGTTACCCTCCTACAATGAGCAGTTCTTC.

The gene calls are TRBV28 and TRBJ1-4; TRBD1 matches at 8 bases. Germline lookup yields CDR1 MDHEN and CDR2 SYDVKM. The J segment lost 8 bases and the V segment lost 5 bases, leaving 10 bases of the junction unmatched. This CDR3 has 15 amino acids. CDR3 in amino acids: CASSPPTGVEEKLFF. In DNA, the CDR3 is TGTGCCAGCAGTCCGCCGACAGGGGTTGAGGAAAAACTGTTTTTT.

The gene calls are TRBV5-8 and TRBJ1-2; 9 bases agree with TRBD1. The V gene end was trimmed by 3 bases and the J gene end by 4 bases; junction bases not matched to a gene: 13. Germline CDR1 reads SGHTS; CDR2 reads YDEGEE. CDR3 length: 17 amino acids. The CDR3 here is CASSYYSGTGRLYGYTF. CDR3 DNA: TGTGCCAGCAGCTATTACAGCGGGACAGGGCGCCTCTATGGCTACACCTTC.

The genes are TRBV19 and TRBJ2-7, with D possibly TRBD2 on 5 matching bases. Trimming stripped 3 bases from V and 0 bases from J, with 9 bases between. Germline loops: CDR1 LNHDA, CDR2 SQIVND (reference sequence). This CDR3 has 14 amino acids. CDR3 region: CASSIGGVSYEQYF. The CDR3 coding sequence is TGTGCCAGTAGTATTGGAGGAGTCTCCTACGAGCAGTACTTC.

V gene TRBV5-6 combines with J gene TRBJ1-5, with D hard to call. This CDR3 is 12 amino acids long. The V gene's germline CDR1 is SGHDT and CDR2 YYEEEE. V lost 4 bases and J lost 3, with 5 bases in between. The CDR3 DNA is TGTGCCAGCAGCCTCTTCAATCAGCCCCAGCATTTT. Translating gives CASSLFNQPQHF. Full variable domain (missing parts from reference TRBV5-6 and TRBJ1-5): DAGVTQSPTHLIKTRGQQVTLRCSPKSGHDTVSWYQQALGQGPQFIFQYYEEEERQRGNFPDRFSGHQFPNYSSELNVNALLLGDSALYLCASSLFNQPQHFGDGTRLSIL.

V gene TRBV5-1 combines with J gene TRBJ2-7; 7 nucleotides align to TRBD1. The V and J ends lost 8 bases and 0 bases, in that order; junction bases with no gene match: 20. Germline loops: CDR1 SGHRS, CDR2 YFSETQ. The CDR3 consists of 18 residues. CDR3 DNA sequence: TGCGCCAGAATTCCCCCGGGGACAGTGACCACCCCCTCCTACGAGCAGTACTTC. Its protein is CARIPPGTVTTPSYEQYF.

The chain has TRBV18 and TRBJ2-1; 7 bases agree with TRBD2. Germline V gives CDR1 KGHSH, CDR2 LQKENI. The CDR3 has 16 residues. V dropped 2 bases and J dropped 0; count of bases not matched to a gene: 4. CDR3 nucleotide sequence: TGTGCCAGCTCACCAGGGAGGGGTCTCTCCTACAATGAGCAGTTCTTC. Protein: CASSPGRGLSYNEQFF.

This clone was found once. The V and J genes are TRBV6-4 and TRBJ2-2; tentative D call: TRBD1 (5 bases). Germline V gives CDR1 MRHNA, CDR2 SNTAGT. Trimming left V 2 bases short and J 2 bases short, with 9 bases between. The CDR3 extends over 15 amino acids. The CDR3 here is CASSDGQGNTGELFF. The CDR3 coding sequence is TGTGCCAGCAGTGACGGCCAGGGAAACACCGGGGAGCTGTTTTTT.

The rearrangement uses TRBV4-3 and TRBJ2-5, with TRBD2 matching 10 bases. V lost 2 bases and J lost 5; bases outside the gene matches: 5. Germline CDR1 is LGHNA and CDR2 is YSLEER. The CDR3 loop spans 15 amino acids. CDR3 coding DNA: TGCGCCAGCAGCCAAACTAGCGGGGTCGGGGAGACCCAGTACTTC. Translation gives CASSQTSGVGETQYF.

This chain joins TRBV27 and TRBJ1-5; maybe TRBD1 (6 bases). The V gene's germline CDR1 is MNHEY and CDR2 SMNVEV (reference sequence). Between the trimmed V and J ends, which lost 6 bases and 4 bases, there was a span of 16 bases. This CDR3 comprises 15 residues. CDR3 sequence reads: CASSPLRDTNQPQHF. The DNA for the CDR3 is TGTGCCAGCAGCCCACTCCGGGACACGAATCAGCCCCAGCATTTT.

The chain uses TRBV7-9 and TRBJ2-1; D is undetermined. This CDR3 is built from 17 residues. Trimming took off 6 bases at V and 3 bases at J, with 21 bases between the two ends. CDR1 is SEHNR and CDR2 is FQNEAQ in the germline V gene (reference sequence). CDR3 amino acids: CASSPSTGLELYNEQFF. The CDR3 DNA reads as TGTGCCAGCAGTCCTTCGACCGGTCTAGAACTCTACAATGAGCAGTTCTTC.